The clone carrying this T cell receptor (beta chain) was detected only once. Antigen unknown. The data derive from a study of T cell responses to AZD1222 COVID-19 vaccine. The study's findings and limits: Just a handful of people given AZD1222 tested seropositive at baseline.

Profiled with immunoSEQ multiplex PCR; TCRdb holds only in-frame clones, not every one. Seen here are about 94,000 clones, approximately 81% observed once, and the top ten hold 4.5%. This specimen was peripheral blood, taken 28 days after the second AZD1222 dose. The TCR sequence derives from an adult who received the AZD1222 COVID-19 vaccine.

Written as DNA, the CDR3 is TGTGCCAGCAGCGTAGATGGGGAGTCCTACAATGAGCAGTTCTTC. Its protein product is CASSVDGESYNEQFF. The chain recombines TRBV9 with TRBJ2-1, with D possibly being TRBD2 (5 bases). CDR1 SGDLS and CDR2 YYNGEE come from the germline V gene. V was shortened by 0 bases and J by 1 base, with 8 bases between the two germline ends. This CDR3 contains 15 residues.